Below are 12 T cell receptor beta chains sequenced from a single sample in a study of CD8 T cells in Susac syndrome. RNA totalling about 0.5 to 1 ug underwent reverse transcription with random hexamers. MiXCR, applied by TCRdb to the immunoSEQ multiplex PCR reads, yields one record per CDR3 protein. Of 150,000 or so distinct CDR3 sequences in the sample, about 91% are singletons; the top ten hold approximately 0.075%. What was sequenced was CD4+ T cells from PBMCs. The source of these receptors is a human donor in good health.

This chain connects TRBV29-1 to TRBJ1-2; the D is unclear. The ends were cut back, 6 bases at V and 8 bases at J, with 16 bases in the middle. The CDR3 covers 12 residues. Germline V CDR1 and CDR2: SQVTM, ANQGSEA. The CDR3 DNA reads TGCAGCGTCCTCCCGAGGGAGGGCGGCTACACCTTC. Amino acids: CSVLPREGGYTF.

CDR3 region: CATSYTDTQYF. The CDR3 DNA reads TGTGCCACCAGTTACACAGATACGCAGTATTTT. This rearrangement joins TRBV24-1 to TRBJ2-3; no reliable D call. This CDR3 has 11 residues. V lost 6 bases and J 2 bases, leaving 2 bases between the germline ends. The germline V gene encodes CDR1 KGHDR and CDR2 SFDVKD.

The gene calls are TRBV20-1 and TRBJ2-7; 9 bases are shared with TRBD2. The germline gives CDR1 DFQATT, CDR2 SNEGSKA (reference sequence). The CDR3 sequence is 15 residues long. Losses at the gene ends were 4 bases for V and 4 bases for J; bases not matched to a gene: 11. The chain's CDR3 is CSAISRTSGRYEQYF. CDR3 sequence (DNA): TGCAGTGCTATCAGCCGAACTAGCGGGCGGTACGAGCAGTACTTC.

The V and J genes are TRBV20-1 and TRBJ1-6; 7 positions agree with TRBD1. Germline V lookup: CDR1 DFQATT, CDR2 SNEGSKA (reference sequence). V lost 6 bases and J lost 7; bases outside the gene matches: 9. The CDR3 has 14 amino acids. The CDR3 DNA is TGCAGTGCCCTATCCGACAGGGAAAATTCACCCCTCCACTTT. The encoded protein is CSALSDRENSPLHF.

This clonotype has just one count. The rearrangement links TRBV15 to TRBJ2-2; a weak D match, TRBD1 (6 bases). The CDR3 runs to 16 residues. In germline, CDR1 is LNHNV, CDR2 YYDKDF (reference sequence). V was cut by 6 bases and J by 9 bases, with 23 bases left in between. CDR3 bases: TGTGCCACCAGGCCAGGGCAGGGGCGCCCCGACAGGGAGCTGTTTTTT. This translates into CATRPGQGRPDRELFF.

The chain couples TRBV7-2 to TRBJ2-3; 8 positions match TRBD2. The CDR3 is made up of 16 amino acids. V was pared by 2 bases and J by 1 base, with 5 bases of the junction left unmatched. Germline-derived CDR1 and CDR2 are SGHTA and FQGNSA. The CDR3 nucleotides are TGTGCCAGCAGCTTAACGGGAGGGATTGGCACAGATACGCAGTATTTT. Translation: CASSLTGGIGTDTQYF.

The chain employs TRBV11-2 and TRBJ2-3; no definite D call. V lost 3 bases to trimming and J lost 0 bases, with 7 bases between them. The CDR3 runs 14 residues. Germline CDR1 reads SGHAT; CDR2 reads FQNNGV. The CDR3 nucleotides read TGTGCCAGCAGCTTCGGGCTTAGCACAGATACGCAGTATTTT. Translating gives CASSFGLSTDTQYF.

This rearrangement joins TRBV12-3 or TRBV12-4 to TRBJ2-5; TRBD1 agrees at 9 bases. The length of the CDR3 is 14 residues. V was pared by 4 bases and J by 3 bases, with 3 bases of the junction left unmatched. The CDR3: CASSSDRGKETQYF. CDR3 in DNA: TGTGCCAGCAGTTCGGACAGGGGAAAAGAGACCCAGTACTTC.

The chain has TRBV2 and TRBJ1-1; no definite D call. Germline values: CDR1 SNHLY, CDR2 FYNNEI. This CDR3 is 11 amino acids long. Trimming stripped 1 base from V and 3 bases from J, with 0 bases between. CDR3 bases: TGTGCCAGCAGTGAAGACACTGAAGCTTTCTTT. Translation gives CASSEDTEAFF.

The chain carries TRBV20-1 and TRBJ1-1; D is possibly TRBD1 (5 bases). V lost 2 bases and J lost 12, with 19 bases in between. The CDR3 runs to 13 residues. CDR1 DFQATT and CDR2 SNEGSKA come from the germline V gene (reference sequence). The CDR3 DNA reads TGCAGTGCTAGAATGGGACGGGGGGTGAGAACTTTCTTT. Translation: CSARMGRGVRTFF.

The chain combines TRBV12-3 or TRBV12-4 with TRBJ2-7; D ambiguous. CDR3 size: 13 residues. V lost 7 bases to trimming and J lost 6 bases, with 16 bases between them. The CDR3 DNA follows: TGTGCCAGCACCTCTTTCCCCCTACTCGAGCAGTACTTC. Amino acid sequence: CASTSFPLLEQYF.

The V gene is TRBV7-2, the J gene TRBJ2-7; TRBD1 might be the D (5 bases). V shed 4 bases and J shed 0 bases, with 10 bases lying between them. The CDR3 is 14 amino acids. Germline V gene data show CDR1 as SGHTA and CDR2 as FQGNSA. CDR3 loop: CASSSRVSSYEQYF. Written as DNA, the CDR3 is TGTGCCAGCAGCTCCAGGGTTAGCTCCTACGAGCAGTACTTC.